This T cell receptor beta chain was recovered during a study of CD8+ T cells in alopecia areata. Study observations and caveats: Clonality in lesional scalp, especially alopecia totalis/universalis, exceeded that of normal scalp.

Comment on this clone: Its antigen is not identified.

Germline CDR1 reads MGHRA; CDR2 reads YSYEKL. CDR3 length equals 12 residues. The V end lost 1 base, the J end lost 6 bases, and 6 bases lay between the germline ends. Sequencing relied on a cDNA template that was reverse transcribed from extracted RNA. TCRdb's copy holds only in-frame clones and misses some; the assay was immunoSEQ multiplex PCR. Of 30,000 to 35,000 clones listed, around 50% are singletons. The chain recombines TRBV4-1 with TRBJ1-1; no clear D gene. This receptor was identified in a human donor with alopecia areata. Material for sequencing was NKG2D-high CD8+ T cells sorted from blood. In DNA form, the CDR3 reads TGCGCCAGCAGCCAAGCCGGGTCTGAAGCTTTCTTT. Protein product: CASSQAGSEAFF.